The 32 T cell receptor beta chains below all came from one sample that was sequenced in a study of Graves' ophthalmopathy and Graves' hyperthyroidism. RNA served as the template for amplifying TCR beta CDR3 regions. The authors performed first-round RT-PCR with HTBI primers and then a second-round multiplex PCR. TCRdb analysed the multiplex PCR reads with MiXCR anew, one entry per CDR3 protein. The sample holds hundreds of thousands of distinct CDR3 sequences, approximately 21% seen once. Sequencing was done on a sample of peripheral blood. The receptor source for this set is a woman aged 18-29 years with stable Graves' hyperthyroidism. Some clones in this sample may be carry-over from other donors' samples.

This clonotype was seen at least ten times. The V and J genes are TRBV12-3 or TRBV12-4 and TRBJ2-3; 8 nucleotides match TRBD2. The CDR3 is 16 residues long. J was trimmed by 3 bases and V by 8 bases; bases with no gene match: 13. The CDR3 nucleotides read TGTGCCAGCCTAACCGGAGAGCGGGAGACGACAGATACGCAGTATTTT. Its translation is CASLTGERETTDTQYF.

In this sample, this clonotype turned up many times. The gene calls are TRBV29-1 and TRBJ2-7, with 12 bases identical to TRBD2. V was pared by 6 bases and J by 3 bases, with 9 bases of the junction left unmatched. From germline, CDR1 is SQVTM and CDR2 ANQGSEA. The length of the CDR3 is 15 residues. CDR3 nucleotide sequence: TGCAGCGTGGGGACTACGACTAGCGGGAGCTACGAGCAGTACTTC. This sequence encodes CSVGTTTSGSYEQYF.

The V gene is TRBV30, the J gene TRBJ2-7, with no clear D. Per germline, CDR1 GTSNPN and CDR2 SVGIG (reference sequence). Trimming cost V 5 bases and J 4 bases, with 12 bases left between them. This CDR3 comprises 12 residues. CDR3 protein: CAWAASRYEQYF. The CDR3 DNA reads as TGTGCCTGGGCGGCCTCTCGGTACGAGCAGTACTTC.

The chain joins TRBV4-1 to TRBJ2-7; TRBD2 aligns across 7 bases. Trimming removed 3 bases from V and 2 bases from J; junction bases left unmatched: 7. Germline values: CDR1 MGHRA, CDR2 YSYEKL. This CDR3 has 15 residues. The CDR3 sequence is CASSHPGAGAYEQYF. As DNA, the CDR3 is TGCGCCAGCAGCCACCCCGGGGCGGGGGCCTACGAGCAGTACTTC.

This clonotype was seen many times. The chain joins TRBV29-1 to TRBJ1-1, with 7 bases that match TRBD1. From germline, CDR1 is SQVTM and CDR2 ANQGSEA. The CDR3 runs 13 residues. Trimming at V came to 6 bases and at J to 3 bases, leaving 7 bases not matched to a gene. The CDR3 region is CSVSGQEYTEAFF. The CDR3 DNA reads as TGCAGCGTCAGCGGACAGGAGTACACTGAAGCTTTCTTT.

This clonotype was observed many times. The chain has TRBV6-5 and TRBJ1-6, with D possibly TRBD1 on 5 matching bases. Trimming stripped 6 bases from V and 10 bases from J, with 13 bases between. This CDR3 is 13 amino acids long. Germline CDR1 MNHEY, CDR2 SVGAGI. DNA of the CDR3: TGTGCCAGCAGGCAGGGACGATACTCACCCCTCCACTTT. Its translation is CASRQGRYSPLHF.

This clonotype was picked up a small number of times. The CDR3 reads CASSKGGQGNTEAFF. DNA for the CDR3: TGTGCCAGCAGTAAAGGGGGACAGGGGAACACTGAAGCTTTCTTT. The chain couples TRBV2 to TRBJ1-1; TRBD1 matches at 9 bases. Germline CDR1 reads SNHLY; CDR2 reads FYNNEI. V trimming: 5 bases; J trimming: 1 base; junction bases outside the gene matches: 5. The CDR3 totals 15 residues.

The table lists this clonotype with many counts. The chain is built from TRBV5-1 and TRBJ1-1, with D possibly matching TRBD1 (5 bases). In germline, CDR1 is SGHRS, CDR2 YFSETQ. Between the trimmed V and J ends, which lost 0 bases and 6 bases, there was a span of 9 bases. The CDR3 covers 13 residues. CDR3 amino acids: CASSLVVGAEAFF. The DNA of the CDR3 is TGCGCCAGCAGCTTGGTCGTGGGGGCTGAAGCTTTCTTT.

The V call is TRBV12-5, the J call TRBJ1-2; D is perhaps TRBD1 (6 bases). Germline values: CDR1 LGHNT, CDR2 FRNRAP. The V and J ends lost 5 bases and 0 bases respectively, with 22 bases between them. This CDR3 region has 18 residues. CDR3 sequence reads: CASGLAPTTGHSNYGYTF. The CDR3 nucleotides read TGTGCTAGTGGTCTTGCCCCGACCACAGGGCATTCTAACTATGGCTACACCTTC.

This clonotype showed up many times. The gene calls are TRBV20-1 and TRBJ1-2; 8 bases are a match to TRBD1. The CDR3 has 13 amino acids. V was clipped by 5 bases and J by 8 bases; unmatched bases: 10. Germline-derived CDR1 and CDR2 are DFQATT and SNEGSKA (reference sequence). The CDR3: CSAPKTGDGGYTF. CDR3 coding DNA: TGCAGTGCTCCCAAGACAGGGGATGGGGGCTACACCTTC.

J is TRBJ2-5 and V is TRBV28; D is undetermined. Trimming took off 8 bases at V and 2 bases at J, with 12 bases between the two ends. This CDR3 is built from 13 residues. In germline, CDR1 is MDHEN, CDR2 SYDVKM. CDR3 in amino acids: CASGSAGQETQYF. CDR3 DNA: TGTGCCAGCGGCTCCGCCGGACAAGAGACCCAGTACTTC.

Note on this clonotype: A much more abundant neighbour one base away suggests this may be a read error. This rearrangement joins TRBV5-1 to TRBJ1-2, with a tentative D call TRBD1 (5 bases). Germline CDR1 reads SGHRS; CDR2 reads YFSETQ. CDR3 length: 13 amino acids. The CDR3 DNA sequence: TGCGCCAGCAGCTTACTCAGGGTTGGTGGCTACGCCTTC. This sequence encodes CASSLLRVGGYAF. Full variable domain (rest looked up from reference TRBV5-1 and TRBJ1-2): KAGVTQTPRYLIKTRGQQVTLSCSPISGHRSVSWYQQTPGQGLQFLFEYFSETQRNKGNFPGRFSGRQFSNSRSEMNVSTLELGDSALYLCASSLLRVGGYAFGSGTRLTVV.

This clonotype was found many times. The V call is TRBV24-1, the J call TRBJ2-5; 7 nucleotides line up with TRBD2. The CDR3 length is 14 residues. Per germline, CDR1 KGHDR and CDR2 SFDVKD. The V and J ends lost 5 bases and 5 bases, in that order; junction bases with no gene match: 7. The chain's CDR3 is CATSAGSGVETQYF. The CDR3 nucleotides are TGTGCCACCAGTGCGGGGAGCGGGGTGGAGACCCAGTACTTC.

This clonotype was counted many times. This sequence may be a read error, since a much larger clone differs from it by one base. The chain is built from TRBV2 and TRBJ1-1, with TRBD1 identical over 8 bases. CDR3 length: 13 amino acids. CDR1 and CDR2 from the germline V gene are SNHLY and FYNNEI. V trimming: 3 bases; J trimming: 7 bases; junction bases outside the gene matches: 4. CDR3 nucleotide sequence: TGTGCCAGCAGTGACAGGGGGCGAGGTGAAGCTTTCTTT. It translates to CASSDRGRGEAFF.

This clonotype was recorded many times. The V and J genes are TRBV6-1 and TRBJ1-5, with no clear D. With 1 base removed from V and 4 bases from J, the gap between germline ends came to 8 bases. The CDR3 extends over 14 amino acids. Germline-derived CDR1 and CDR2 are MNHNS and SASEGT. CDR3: CASSEGLANQPQHF. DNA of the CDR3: TGTGCCAGCAGTGAAGGTTTAGCGAATCAGCCCCAGCATTTT.

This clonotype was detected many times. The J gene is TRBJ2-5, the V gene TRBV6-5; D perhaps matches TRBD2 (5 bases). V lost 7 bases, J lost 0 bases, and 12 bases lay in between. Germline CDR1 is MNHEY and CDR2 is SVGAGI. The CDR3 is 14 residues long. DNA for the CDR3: TGTGCCAGCACGGGGAGAGTATACCAAGAGACCCAGTACTTC. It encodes CASTGRVYQETQYF.

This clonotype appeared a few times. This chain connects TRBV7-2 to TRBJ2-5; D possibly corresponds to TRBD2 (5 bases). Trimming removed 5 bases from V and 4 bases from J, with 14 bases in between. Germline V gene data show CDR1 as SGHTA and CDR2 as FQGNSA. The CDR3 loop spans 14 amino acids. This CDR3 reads CASSVLGSRETQYF. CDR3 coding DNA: TGTGCCAGCAGCGTACTAGGATCGCGAGAGACCCAGTACTTC.

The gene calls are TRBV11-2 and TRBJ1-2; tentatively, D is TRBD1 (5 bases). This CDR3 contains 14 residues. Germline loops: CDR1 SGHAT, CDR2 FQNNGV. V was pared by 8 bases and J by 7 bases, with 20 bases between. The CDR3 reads CASFNVRDDRGYTF. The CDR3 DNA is TGTGCCAGCTTTAACGTCAGGGATGATCGTGGCTACACCTTC.

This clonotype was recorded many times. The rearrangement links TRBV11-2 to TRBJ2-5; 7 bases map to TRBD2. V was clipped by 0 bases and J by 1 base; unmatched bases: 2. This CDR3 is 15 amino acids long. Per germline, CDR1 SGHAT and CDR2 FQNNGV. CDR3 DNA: TGTGCCAGCAGCTTAGAGGCTAGCGGCCAAGAGACCCAGTACTTC. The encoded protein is CASSLEASGQETQYF.

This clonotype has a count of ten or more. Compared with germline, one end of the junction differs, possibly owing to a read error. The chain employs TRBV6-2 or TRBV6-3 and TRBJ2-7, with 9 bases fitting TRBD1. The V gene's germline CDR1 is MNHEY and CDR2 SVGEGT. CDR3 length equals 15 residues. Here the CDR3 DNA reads TGTGCCAGCAGTAACTCTCCGGGACAGGGAAACGAGCAGTACTTC. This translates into CASSNSPGQGNEQYF.

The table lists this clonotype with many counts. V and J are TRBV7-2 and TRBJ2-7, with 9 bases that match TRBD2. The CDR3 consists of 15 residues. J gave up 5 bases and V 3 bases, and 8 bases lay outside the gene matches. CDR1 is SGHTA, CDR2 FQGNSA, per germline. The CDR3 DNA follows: TGTGCCAGCAGCTTGGGTTCGGCTAGCGGGGACGAGCAGTACTTC. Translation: CASSLGSASGDEQYF. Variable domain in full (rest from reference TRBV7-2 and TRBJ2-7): GAGVSQSPSNKVTEKGKDVELRCDPISGHTALYWYRQSLGQGLEFLIYFQGNSAPDKSGLPSDRFSAERTGGSVSTLTIQRTQQEDSAVYLCASSLGSASGDEQYFGPGTRLTVT.

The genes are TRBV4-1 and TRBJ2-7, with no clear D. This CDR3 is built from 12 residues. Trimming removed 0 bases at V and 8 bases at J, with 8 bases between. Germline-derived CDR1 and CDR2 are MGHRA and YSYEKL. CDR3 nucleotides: TGCGCCAGCAGCCAAGATCCGAGGCAGCAGTACTTC. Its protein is CASSQDPRQQYF.

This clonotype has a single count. The CDR3 spells CASSEAPQANYEQYF. DNA of the CDR3: TGTGCCAGCAGTGAAGCACCACAGGCCAACTACGAGCAGTACTTC. The genes are TRBV6-1 and TRBJ2-7; weak D call: TRBD1 (5 bases). V was shortened by 0 bases and J by 3 bases, with 12 bases between the two germline ends. This CDR3 region has 15 residues. CDR1 is MNHNS, CDR2 SASEGT, per germline.

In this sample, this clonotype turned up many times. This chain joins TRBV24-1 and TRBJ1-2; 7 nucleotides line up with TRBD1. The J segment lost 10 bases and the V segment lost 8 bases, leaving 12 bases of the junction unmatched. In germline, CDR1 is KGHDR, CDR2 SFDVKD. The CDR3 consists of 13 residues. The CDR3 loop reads CATTEGDSEIYTF. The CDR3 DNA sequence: TGTGCCACCACCGAAGGGGACAGCGAAATCTACACCTTC.

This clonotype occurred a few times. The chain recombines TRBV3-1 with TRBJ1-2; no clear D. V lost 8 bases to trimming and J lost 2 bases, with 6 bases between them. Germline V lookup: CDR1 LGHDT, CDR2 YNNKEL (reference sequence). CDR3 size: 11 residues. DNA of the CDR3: TGTGCCAGCTGGTGGAACTATGGCTACACCTTC. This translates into CASWWNYGYTF.

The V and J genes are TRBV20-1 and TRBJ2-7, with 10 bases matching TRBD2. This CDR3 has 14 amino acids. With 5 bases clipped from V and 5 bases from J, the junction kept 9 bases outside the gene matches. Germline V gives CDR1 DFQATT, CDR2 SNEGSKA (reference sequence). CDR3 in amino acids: CSASLAGGGDEQYF. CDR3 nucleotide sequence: TGCAGTGCTTCCTTAGCGGGAGGCGGCGACGAGCAGTACTTC.

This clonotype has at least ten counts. In DNA, the CDR3 is TGTGCCAGTACTAAGATACAGGATTGGACTGAAGCTTTCTTT. Amino acids: CASTKIQDWTEAFF. This rearrangement joins TRBV19 to TRBJ1-1, with D perhaps TRBD1 (5 bases). The CDR3 runs to 14 residues. Germline values: CDR1 LNHDA, CDR2 SQIVND (reference sequence). V was trimmed by 7 bases and J by 5 bases, leaving 17 bases between them.

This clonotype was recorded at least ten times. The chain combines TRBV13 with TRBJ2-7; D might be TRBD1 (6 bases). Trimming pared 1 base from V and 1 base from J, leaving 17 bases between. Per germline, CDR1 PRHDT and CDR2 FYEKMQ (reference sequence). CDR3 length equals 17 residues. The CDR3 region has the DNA TGTGCCAGCAGCTTAGAGGGGTGGGGGCACGGATCCTACGAGCAGTACTTC. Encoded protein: CASSLEGWGHGSYEQYF.

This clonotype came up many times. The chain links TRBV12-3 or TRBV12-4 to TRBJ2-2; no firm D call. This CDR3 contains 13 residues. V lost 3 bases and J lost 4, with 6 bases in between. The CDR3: CASSFRPTGELFF. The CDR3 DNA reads TGTGCCAGCAGTTTTCGACCCACCGGGGAGCTGTTTTTT.

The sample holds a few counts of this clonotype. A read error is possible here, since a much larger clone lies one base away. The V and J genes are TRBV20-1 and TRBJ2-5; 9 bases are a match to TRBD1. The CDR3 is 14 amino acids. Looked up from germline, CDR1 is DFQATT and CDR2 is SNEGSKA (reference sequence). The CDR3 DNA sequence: TGCAGTGCTGCCCCCGGGACAGGGCAAGAGACCAAGTACTTC. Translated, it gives CSAAPGTGQETKYF.

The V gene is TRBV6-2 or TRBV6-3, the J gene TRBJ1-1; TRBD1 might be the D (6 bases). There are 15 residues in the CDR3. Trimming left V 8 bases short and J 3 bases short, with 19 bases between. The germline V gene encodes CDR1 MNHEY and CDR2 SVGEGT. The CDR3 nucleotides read TGTGCCAGCTCACCAGGGCAACAGGGAGACACTGAAGCTTTCTTT. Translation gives CASSPGQQGDTEAFF.

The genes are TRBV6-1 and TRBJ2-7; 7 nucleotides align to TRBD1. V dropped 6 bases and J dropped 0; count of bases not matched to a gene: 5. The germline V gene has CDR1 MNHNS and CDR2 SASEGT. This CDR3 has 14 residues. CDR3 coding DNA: TGTGCCAGCAGAATGGACAGGAACTCCTACGAGCAGTACTTC. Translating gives CASRMDRNSYEQYF.